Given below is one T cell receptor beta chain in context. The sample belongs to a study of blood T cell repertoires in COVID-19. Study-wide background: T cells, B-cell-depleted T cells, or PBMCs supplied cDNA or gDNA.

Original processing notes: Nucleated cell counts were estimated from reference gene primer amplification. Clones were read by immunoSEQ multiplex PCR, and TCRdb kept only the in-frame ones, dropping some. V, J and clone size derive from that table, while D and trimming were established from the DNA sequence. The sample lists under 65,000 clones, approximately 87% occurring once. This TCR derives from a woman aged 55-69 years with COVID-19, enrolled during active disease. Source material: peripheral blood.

CDR3 bases: TGTGCCAGCAGTCGCAAACAGGGAAAAGAGACCCAGTACTTC. As protein: CASSRKQGKETQYF. The chain carries TRBV28 and TRBJ2-5; D possibly corresponds to TRBD1 (6 bases). Trimming shortened V by 5 bases and J by 3 bases, and 13 bases separated the two germline ends. This CDR3 has 14 residues. CDR1 is MDHEN, CDR2 SYDVKM, per germline.